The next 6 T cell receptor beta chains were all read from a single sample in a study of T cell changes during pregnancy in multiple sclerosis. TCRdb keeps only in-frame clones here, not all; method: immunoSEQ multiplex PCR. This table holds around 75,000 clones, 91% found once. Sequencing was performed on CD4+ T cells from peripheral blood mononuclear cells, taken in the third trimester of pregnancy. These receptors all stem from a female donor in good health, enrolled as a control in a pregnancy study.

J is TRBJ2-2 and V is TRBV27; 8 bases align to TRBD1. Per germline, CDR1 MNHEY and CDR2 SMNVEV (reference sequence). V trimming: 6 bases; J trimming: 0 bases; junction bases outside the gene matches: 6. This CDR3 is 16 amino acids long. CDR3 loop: CASSFDRGANTGELFF. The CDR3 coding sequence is TGTGCCAGCAGCTTCGACAGGGGAGCGAACACCGGGGAGCTGTTTTTT.

This chain's CDR3 is CASSASIGANYGYTF. The CDR3 region has the DNA TGTGCCAGCAGCGCTTCCATCGGGGCTAACTATGGCTACACCTTC. This chain links TRBV9 with TRBJ1-2; D gene ambiguous. The CDR3 runs 15 residues. Trimming took 3 bases from V and 0 from J, leaving 12 bases between them. The germline CDR1 and CDR2 sequences are SGDLS and YYNGEE. Based on the CDR3 plus reference TRBV9 and TRBJ1-2, the full variable domain is DSGVTQTPKHLITATGQRVTLRCSPRSGDLSVYWYQQSLDQGLQFLIQYYNGEERAKGNILERFSAQQFPDLHSELNLSSLELGDSALYFCASSASIGANYGYTFGSGTRLTVV.

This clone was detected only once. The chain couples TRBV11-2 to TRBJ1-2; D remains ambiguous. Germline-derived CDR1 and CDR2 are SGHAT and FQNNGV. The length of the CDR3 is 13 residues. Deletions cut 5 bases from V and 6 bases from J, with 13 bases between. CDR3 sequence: CASSRGREDGYTF. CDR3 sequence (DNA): TGTGCCAGCAGCCGAGGACGGGAGGATGGCTACACCTTC.

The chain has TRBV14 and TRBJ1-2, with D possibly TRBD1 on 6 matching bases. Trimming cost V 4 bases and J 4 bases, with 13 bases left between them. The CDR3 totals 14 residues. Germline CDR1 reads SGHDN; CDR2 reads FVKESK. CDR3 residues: CASSRGQPIYGYTF. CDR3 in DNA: TGTGCCAGCAGCCGCGGACAGCCGATCTATGGCTACACCTTC.

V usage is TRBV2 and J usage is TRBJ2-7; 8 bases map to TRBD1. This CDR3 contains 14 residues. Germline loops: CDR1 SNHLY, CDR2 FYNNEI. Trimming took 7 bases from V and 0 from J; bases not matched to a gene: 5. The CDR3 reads CASNRGQASYEQYF. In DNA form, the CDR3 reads TGTGCCAGCAATAGGGGACAGGCCTCCTACGAGCAGTACTTC.

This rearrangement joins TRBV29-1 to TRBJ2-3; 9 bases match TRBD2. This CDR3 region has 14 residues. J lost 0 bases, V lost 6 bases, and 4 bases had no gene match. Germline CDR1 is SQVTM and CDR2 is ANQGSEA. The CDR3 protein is CSVNSGGSTDTQYF. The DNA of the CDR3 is TGCAGCGTCAATAGCGGGGGAAGCACAGATACGCAGTATTTT.